These 20 T cell receptor beta chains were all obtained from the same sample, sequenced in a study of tumor and adjacent non-tumor tissue in lung cancer. RNA was extracted from bulk tissue without any cell sorting. More than 3 cm separated this lung sample from the edge of the tumor. The library came from three nested PCR rounds adapted from ARM-PCR protocols. TCRdb used MiXCR to reprocess the multiplex PCR reads, holding one entry per CDR3 protein. The data show some 73,000 distinct CDR3 sequences, 70% to 90% seen once. The source material was distant non-tumor lung tissue. These receptors were collected from a man aged 55 to 70 with non-small cell lung cancer.

The V gene is TRBV7-6, the J gene TRBJ2-1; possible D gene TRBD1, 5 bases. The CDR3 spans 15 residues. The V end lost 1 base, the J end lost 9 bases, and 16 bases lay between the germline ends. Per germline, CDR1 SGHVS and CDR2 FNYEAQ. This CDR3 reads CASSLGLVVGPEQFF. The CDR3 DNA is TGTGCCAGCAGCTTAGGCCTAGTCGTGGGGCCTGAGCAGTTCTTC.

As to this clonotype: A much larger clonotype is one base distant, so this may be a read error. The CDR3 here is CASSVQEWNEQFF. The CDR3 DNA reads TGCGCCAGCAGTGTGCAGGAGTGGAATGAGCAGTTCTTC. The chain recombines TRBV10-1 with TRBJ2-1; D not certain. Germline CDR1 is WNHNN and CDR2 is SYGVQD (reference sequence). The CDR3 runs to 13 residues. Trimming cost V 4 bases and J 7 bases, with 11 bases left between them.

The V call is TRBV4-3, the J call TRBJ1-1; D gene ambiguous. V was pared by 4 bases and J by 4 bases, with 19 bases between. The CDR3 spans 16 residues. Germline-derived CDR1 and CDR2 are LGHNA and YSLEER. The CDR3, as DNA: TGCGCCAGCAGCCGAGATTTAAGTGGCGGCGGCACTGAAGCTTTCTTT. Its translation is CASSRDLSGGGTEAFF.

Note on this clonotype: The germline gene is not matched at one end of the junction; a read error may be the cause. The chain carries TRBV6-5 and TRBJ2-5; D gene unclear. Germline CDR1 and CDR2: MNHEY and SVGAGI. The CDR3 extends over 13 amino acids. CDR3 in DNA: TGTGTCAGCCGTGGGCTCTCCGAAGATACCCAGTACTTC. Residues: CVSRGLSEDTQYF.

As to this clonotype: A junction boundary mismatches the germline segment, possibly from a read error. The CDR3 protein is CASSIGGSAYERYF. The CDR3 DNA follows: TGTGCCAGCAGTATAGGCGGGAGCGCCTACGAGCGGTACTTC. The chain recombines TRBV28 with TRBJ2-7; 7 bases match TRBD2. Germline V lookup: CDR1 MDHEN, CDR2 SYDVKM. CDR3 length equals 14 residues.

This sequence joins TRBV19 and TRBJ2-4, with 11 bases matching TRBD2. The CDR3 is 16 residues long. In germline, CDR1 is LNHDA, CDR2 SQIVND (reference sequence). The CDR3 DNA is TGTGCGAATAGTATCCCCTTTAATAGCGGGAGGGACGTTCAGTACTTC. Amino acid sequence: CANSIPFNSGRDVQYF.

This clonotype was seen a handful of times. The chain couples TRBV5-1 to TRBJ1-3; D uncertain. The ends were cut back, 1 base at V and 8 bases at J, with 16 bases in the middle. The germline V gene encodes CDR1 SGHRS and CDR2 YFSETQ. The CDR3 is made up of 15 amino acids. The CDR3 spells CASSLLSPPGDTIYF. Here the CDR3 DNA reads TGCGCCAGCAGCTTGCTATCGCCACCTGGGGACACCATATATTTT. The variable domain in full, with the rest retrieved from reference TRBV5-1 and TRBJ1-3, is KAGVTQTPRYLIKTRGQQVTLSCSPISGHRSVSWYQQTPGQGLQFLFEYFSETQRNKGNFPGRFSGRQFSNSRSEMNVSTLELGDSALYLCASSLLSPPGDTIYFGEGSWLTVV.

The chain couples TRBV5-8 to TRBJ1-6, with 8 nucleotides matching TRBD1. CDR3 length: 15 residues. V lost 6 bases and J lost 7; bases outside the gene matches: 9. Germline V gene sequence: CDR1 SGHTS, CDR2 YDEGEE. In DNA form, the CDR3 reads TGTGCCAGCACCTGGAAGACAGGGGTGAATTCACCCCTCCACTTT. This encodes CASTWKTGVNSPLHF.

Regarding this clonotype: An end of the junction differs from the germline gene, which may be a read error. The rearrangement uses TRBV6-5 and TRBJ2-6, with 10 bases matching TRBD2. Per germline, CDR1 MNHEY and CDR2 SVGAGI. This CDR3 spans 17 amino acids. The CDR3 region is CASSLAGANYGANILTF. Here the CDR3 DNA reads TGTGCCAGCAGCCTAGCGGGAGCCAACTATGGGGCCAACATCCTGACTTTC.

This sequence joins TRBV9 and TRBJ2-5, with D possibly matching TRBD1 (7 bases). This CDR3 contains 15 residues. Looked up from germline, CDR1 is SGDLS and CDR2 is YYNGEE. Trimming took 0 bases from V and 2 from J, leaving 11 bases between them. In nucleotides, the CDR3 is TGTGCCAGCAGCGTAGTTCAGGGGGGTCAAGAGACCCAGTACTTC. As protein: CASSVVQGGQETQYF.

This chain uses TRBV10-2 with TRBJ2-7; the match to TRBD2 covers 10 bases. The CDR3 is 13 amino acids. Losses at the gene ends were 2 bases for V and 9 bases for J; bases not matched to a gene: 4. Germline CDR1 is WSHSY and CDR2 is SAAADI. The CDR3 DNA sequence: TGCGCCAGCAGTGAGCATAGCGGGAGGTGGCAGTACTTC. It is translated as CASSEHSGRWQYF.

Worth noting for this clonotype: This is likely a read error, given that the CDR3 carries no conserved phenylalanine or tryptophan at its end. The V call is TRBV6-6, the J call TRBJ1-1, with D possibly TRBD1 on 5 matching bases. Germline V gene data show CDR1 as MNHNY and CDR2 as SVGAGI (reference sequence). Trimming removed 6 bases at V and 0 bases at J, with 11 bases between. The CDR3 is 14 amino acids. Written as DNA, the CDR3 is TGTGCCAGCAGCCGACAGCTTGTGAACACTGAAGCTTTCTGT. Amino acids: CASSRQLVNTEAFC.

This clonotype was picked up a small number of times. The CDR3 region has the DNA TGTGCCAGCAGTGTCGGGACGTCCCGATTTGTGCAGTTCTTC. Translation: CASSVGTSRFVQFF. J is TRBJ2-1 and V is TRBV2; perhaps D is TRBD1 or TRBD2 (5 bases each). The CDR3 runs 14 residues. Germline CDR1 SNHLY, CDR2 FYNNEI. The V end lost 4 bases, the J end lost 12 bases, and 19 bases lay between the germline ends.

As for this clonotype: Given a much more abundant clone one base away, this may be a read error. In this CDR3 the conserved last residue, phenylalanine or tryptophan, is missing, so a read error is likely. The chain carries TRBV7-4 and TRBJ2-7, with unresolved D. The germline V gene has CDR1 SGHVT and CDR2 SQSDAQ. There are 13 residues in the CDR3. V gave up 1 base and J gave up 3 bases, with 7 bases separating them. The CDR3 spells CASSLDRYYEQYI. CDR3 in DNA: TGTGCCAGCAGCTTAGACAGATACTACGAGCAGTACATC.

Turning to this clonotype: Germline and junction disagree at one end, which may indicate a read error. The CDR3 DNA sequence: TGTGCCAGCGGCCTGAGCACAGATACGCATTATTTT. Protein product: CASGLSTDTHYF. The chain joins TRBV11-2 to TRBJ2-3; D is unclear. From germline, CDR1 is SGHAT and CDR2 FQNNGV. CDR3 length equals 12 residues. Supplemented by reference TRBV11-2 and TRBJ2-3, the full variable domain reads EAGVAQSPRYKIIEKRQSVAFWCNPISGHATLYWYQQILGQGPKLLIQFQNNGVVDDSQLPKDRFSAERLKGVDSTLKIQPAKLEDSAVYLCASGLSTDTHYFGPGTRLTVL.

The V call is TRBV11-3, the J call TRBJ2-3, with 7 bases fitting TRBD1. Germline V gives CDR1 SGHNT, CDR2 YENEEA. The CDR3 is 13 residues long. The V and J ends lost 7 bases and 15 bases, in that order; junction bases with no gene match: 16. For the CDR3, the DNA is TGTGCCAGCAATTTTCAGGGGACAGATACGAATTATTTT. It encodes CASNFQGTDTNYF.

In the case of this clonotype: An end of the junction differs from the germline gene, which may be a read error. This chain uses TRBV11-1 with TRBJ1-4; D gene uncertain. The CDR3 is 15 amino acids. The germline CDR1 and CDR2 sequences are SGHAT and FQDESV (reference sequence). The CDR3 reads CAISPRREASEKPFF. The CDR3, as DNA: TGTGCCATCAGCCCTCGCCGGGAGGCGTCTGAAAAACCGTTTTTT. Drawing the rest from reference TRBV11-1 and TRBJ1-4, the complete variable domain is EAEVAQSPRYKITEKSQAVAFWCDPISGHATLYWYRQILGQGPELLVQFQDESVVDDSQLPKDRFSAERLKGVDSTLKIQPAELGDSAMYLCAISPRREASEKPFFGSGTQLSVL.

To note about this clonotype: Lacking the conserved final phenylalanine or tryptophan, this CDR3 likely reflects a read error. The V and J genes are TRBV20-1 and TRBJ2-2; TRBD1 matches 10 bases. The CDR3 loop spans 16 amino acids. Germline loops: CDR1 DFQATT, CDR2 SNEGSKA (reference sequence). CDR3 region: CSARDPRQGATGKLFS. CDR3 DNA sequence: TGCAGTGCTAGAGACCCACGACAGGGGGCCACCGGGAAGCTGTTTTCT.

This clonotype was seen at least ten times. The chain carries TRBV6-2 or TRBV6-3 and TRBJ2-7; D ambiguous. The V gene's germline CDR1 is MNHEY and CDR2 SVGEGT. The CDR3 loop spans 13 amino acids. V gave up 5 bases and J gave up 3 bases, with 11 bases separating them. CDR3 sequence reads: CASSTWPYYEQYF. Here the CDR3 DNA reads TGTGCCAGCAGTACCTGGCCGTACTACGAGCAGTACTTC.

This CDR3 reads CASNFPQGHEKLFF. The CDR3 nucleotides are TGTGCCAGCAATTTCCCCCAGGGTCACGAAAAACTGTTTTTT. This chain connects TRBV28 to TRBJ1-4, with D perhaps matching TRBD1 (5 bases). The ends were cut back, 7 bases at V and 8 bases at J, with 17 bases in the middle. The CDR3 totals 14 residues. Germline CDR1 and CDR2: MDHEN and SYDVKM.